These 27 T cell receptor beta chains were sequenced from one sample in a study of response to subunit inactivated influenza vaccine. TCRdb used MiXCR to reprocess the RT-PCR reads, holding one entry per CDR3 protein. The table lists about 180,000 distinct CDR3 sequences, 7.5% to 10% of them singletons. Source: non-naive T cells sorted from PBMCs, taken on the day of vaccination. The receptors were sampled from a man aged 50 to 60 who received an inactivated influenza vaccine.

Comments on this clonotype: With a much larger clone just one base away, this may be a read error. The rearrangement uses TRBV4-2 and TRBJ2-1, with D perhaps TRBD2 (6 bases). The CDR3 runs 16 residues. The germline CDR1 and CDR2 sequences are LGHNA and YNFKEQ. CDR3 protein: CASSQGAGLAYNVQFF. CDR3 in DNA: TGTGCCAGCAGCCAAGGGGCGGGGTTAGCTTACAATGTGCAGTTCTTC.

Many counts were recorded for this clonotype. The chain recombines TRBV20-1 with TRBJ1-2; 7 bases align to TRBD1. The length of the CDR3 is 12 residues. Unmatched junction bases numbered 5, after V lost 5 bases and J lost 5 bases. Germline CDR1 DFQATT, CDR2 SNEGSKA (reference sequence). CDR3 in DNA: TGCAGTGCTCGAAGACAGGGATATGGCTACACCTTC. This sequence encodes CSARRQGYGYTF.

This sequence joins TRBV19 and TRBJ2-7, with TRBD2 as a possible D gene (5 bases). Trimming cost V 3 bases and J 4 bases, with 10 bases left between them. Germline CDR1 reads LNHDA; CDR2 reads SQIVND (reference sequence). This CDR3 is built from 13 residues. CDR3 bases: TGTGCCAGTAGTATCAGCGGATCTTACGAGCAGTACTTC. Translated, it gives CASSISGSYEQYF. Based on the CDR3 plus reference TRBV19 and TRBJ2-7, the full variable domain is DGGITQSPKYLFRKEGQNVTLSCEQNLNHDAMYWYRQDPGQGLRLIYYSQIVNDFQKGDIAEGYSVSREKKESFPLTVTSAQKNPTAFYLCASSISGSYEQYFGPGTRLTVT.

The genes are TRBV9 and TRBJ2-3; 10 nucleotides agree with TRBD2. CDR3 size: 16 residues. V lost 0 bases and J lost 3; bases outside the gene matches: 4. CDR1 is SGDLS and CDR2 is YYNGEE in the germline V gene. The CDR3 spells CASSVDTGLATDTQYF. In DNA, the CDR3 is TGTGCCAGCAGCGTAGATACGGGACTAGCGACAGATACGCAGTATTTT.

This clonotype was counted between two and nine times. The rearrangement joins TRBV4-3 to TRBJ2-2; D is uncertain. The CDR3 consists of 14 residues. Trimming took off 2 bases at V and 4 bases at J, with 8 bases between the two ends. In germline, CDR1 is LGHNA, CDR2 YSLEER. Written as DNA, the CDR3 is TGCGCCAGCAGCCAAACAGTTTTCACCGGGGAGCTGTTTTTT. Protein product: CASSQTVFTGELFF.

This clonotype has more than one count but fewer than ten. This sequence joins TRBV4-1 and TRBJ1-2; no clear D. This CDR3 comprises 15 residues. In germline, CDR1 is MGHRA, CDR2 YSYEKL. Trimming cost V 2 bases and J 4 bases, with 14 bases left between them. The CDR3 here is CASSQRASGAYGYTF. In nucleotides, the CDR3 is TGCGCCAGCAGCCAAAGGGCATCAGGTGCCTATGGCTACACCTTC.

This clonotype was seen repeatedly, ten times or more. The chain uses TRBV5-1 and TRBJ2-5; D gene uncertain. The germline gives CDR1 SGHRS, CDR2 YFSETQ. This CDR3 is 13 amino acids long. Between the trimmed V and J ends, which lost 0 bases and 4 bases, there was a span of 7 bases. The CDR3 region has the DNA TGCGCCAGCAGCTTGGGGGCGCGAGAGACCCAGTACTTC. It yields the protein CASSLGARETQYF.

This clonotype came up a few times. The genes are TRBV21-1 and TRBJ1-2. TRBV21-1 is recorded as a pseudogene. CDR3 length: 18 residues. This CDR3 is CASSWGGTPFPPYYGYTF. The CDR3 region has the DNA TGTGCCAGCAGCTGGGGAGGGACTCCGTTCCCTCCTTACTATGGCTACACCTTC.

This clonotype appeared many times. The rearrangement joins TRBV11-2 to TRBJ1-4, with unresolved D. CDR1 and CDR2 (germline): SGHAT, FQNNGV. Trimming shortened V by 1 base and J by 0 bases, and 9 bases separated the two germline ends. The CDR3 totals 16 residues. The CDR3 spells CASSLGLLTTNEKLFF. The CDR3 region has the DNA TGTGCCAGCAGCTTAGGGTTACTTACAACTAATGAAAAACTGTTTTTT.

The chain employs TRBV27 and TRBJ2-7; the D gene could be TRBD1 or TRBD2 (5 bases each). The CDR3 runs to 15 residues. CDR1 MNHEY and CDR2 SMNVEV come from the germline V gene (reference sequence). Deletions cut 2 bases from V and 2 bases from J, with 13 bases between. The CDR3 sequence: CASSLGGGRTYEQYF. As DNA, the CDR3 is TGTGCCAGCAGTTTAGGGGGTGGTAGGACCTACGAGCAGTACTTC.

The rearrangement links TRBV20-1 to TRBJ2-7; 12 bases fit TRBD1. J lost 2 bases, V lost 0 bases, and 11 bases had no gene match. Germline V gives CDR1 DFQATT, CDR2 SNEGSKA (reference sequence). CDR3 length: 18 residues. DNA for the CDR3: TGCAGTGCTAGAGACCGGGACAGGGGGCCCATCCCCGCCTACGAGCAGTACTTC. It translates to CSARDRDRGPIPAYEQYF.

The V gene is TRBV20-1, the J gene TRBJ2-1, with D perhaps TRBD2 (5 bases). Trimming took 1 base from V and 8 from J, leaving 27 bases between them. Germline values: CDR1 DFQATT, CDR2 SNEGSKA (reference sequence). The CDR3 runs to 18 residues. The CDR3 is CSARVTGSAWSMRDEQFF. In DNA, the CDR3 is TGCAGTGCTAGAGTAACCGGATCAGCGTGGTCCATGAGGGATGAGCAGTTCTTC.

The sample holds a few counts of this clonotype. The rearrangement links TRBV4-1 to TRBJ1-4, with D unresolved. Germline lookup yields CDR1 MGHRA and CDR2 YSYEKL. V was pared by 3 bases and J by 4 bases, with 15 bases between. The CDR3 runs 16 residues. The CDR3 here is CASSQVPQANNEKLFF. The CDR3 DNA reads as TGCGCCAGCAGCCAGGTCCCGCAGGCCAATAATGAAAAACTGTTTTTT.

The CDR3 DNA is TGCAGTGCTAAGGACAGAGACGGGGAGCTGTTTTTT. Protein: CSAKDRDGELFF. The V call is TRBV20-1, the J call TRBJ2-2, with a possible D match to TRBD1 (6 bases). Per the germline V gene, CDR1 is DFQATT and CDR2 is SNEGSKA (reference sequence). V was cut by 4 bases and J by 7 bases, with 10 bases left in between. The CDR3 covers 12 residues.

The chain couples TRBV4-3 to TRBJ1-2; D gene ambiguous. Trimming pared 0 bases from V and 3 bases from J, leaving 17 bases between. The CDR3 has 17 amino acids. The germline V gene encodes CDR1 LGHNA and CDR2 YSLEER. CDR3 coding DNA: TGCGCCAGCAGCCAAGAATGGTTGGACTCTGGAGACTATGGCTACACCTTC. This translates into CASSQEWLDSGDYGYTF.

The rearrangement links TRBV3-1 to TRBJ2-1, with D perhaps matching TRBD2 (6 bases). Germline V lookup: CDR1 LGHDT, CDR2 YNNKEL (reference sequence). Trimming removed 1 base from V and 7 bases from J, with 14 bases in between. This CDR3 spans 15 amino acids. The CDR3 region has the DNA TGTGCCAGCAGCCAAGGCAGCGGGTGGAGGAATGAGCAGTTCTTC. Translated, it gives CASSQGSGWRNEQFF.

The V call is TRBV5-6, the J call TRBJ1-5; 8 bases align to TRBD1. Germline-derived CDR1 and CDR2 are SGHDT and YYEEEE. This CDR3 is built from 15 residues. J lost 6 bases, V lost 3 bases, and 8 bases had no gene match. The CDR3 nucleotides are TGTGCCAGCAGCTACGACGGGGGACAGGCTCAGCCCCAGCATTTT. It is translated as CASSYDGGQAQPQHF.

This clonotype was detected only a few times. This chain joins TRBV27 and TRBJ2-2; D is tentatively TRBD1 or TRBD2 (6 bases each). Germline values: CDR1 MNHEY, CDR2 SMNVEV (reference sequence). V was cut by 2 bases and J by 6 bases, with 19 bases left in between. CDR3 size: 17 residues. The CDR3 loop is CASSLIGGTTGPGELFF. Here the CDR3 DNA reads TGTGCCAGCAGTTTAATTGGCGGGACAACTGGCCCCGGGGAGCTGTTTTTT.

This clonotype showed up many times. This sequence joins TRBV15 and TRBJ2-1; D not resolved. V was pared by 0 bases and J by 5 bases, with 2 bases between. The CDR3 is made up of 12 amino acids. The germline CDR1 and CDR2 sequences are LNHNV and YYDKDF (reference sequence). This CDR3 is CATSRENNEQFF. CDR3 DNA: TGTGCCACCAGCAGAGAAAACAATGAGCAGTTCTTC.

This clonotype was recorded a few times. The chain is built from TRBV12-3 or TRBV12-4 and TRBJ1-2; TRBD1 might be the D (6 bases). The CDR3 spans 15 residues. Trimming removed 5 bases from V and 4 bases from J, with 17 bases in between. The CDR3 DNA reads TGTGCCAGCAGTGCGTACAGGGCCGACGGCTATGGCTACACCTTC. It yields the protein CASSAYRADGYGYTF.

This clonotype was detected only a few times. V is TRBV11-1 and J is TRBJ2-7; 10 nucleotides align to TRBD1. The V segment lost 1 base and the J segment 12 bases; nucleotides outside the gene matches: 3. The CDR3 is 12 amino acids. Germline assignment: CDR1 SGHAT and CDR2 FQDESV (reference sequence). The DNA of the CDR3 is TGTGCCAGCAGCTTAGGACAGGGGGCGACGTACTTC. Its protein is CASSLGQGATYF.

This clonotype was observed a handful of times. The chain combines TRBV10-2 with TRBJ1-2; D is unresolved. This CDR3 contains 13 residues. CDR1 and CDR2 (germline): WSHSY, SAAADI. V was shortened by 2 bases and J by 4 bases, with 8 bases between the two germline ends. The CDR3 coding sequence is TGCGCCAGCAGTGAGGGGCGCACCTATGGCTACACCTTC. Protein sequence: CASSEGRTYGYTF.

This clonotype was observed at least ten times. The chain recombines TRBV20-1 with TRBJ2-3, with D unclear. This CDR3 has 15 residues. The ends were cut back, 0 bases at V and 0 bases at J, with 10 bases in the middle. The V gene's germline CDR1 is DFQATT and CDR2 SNEGSKA (reference sequence). The CDR3 protein is CSARDDGMSTDTQYF. CDR3 in DNA: TGCAGTGCTAGAGATGACGGAATGAGCACAGATACGCAGTATTTT.

This clonotype has only a few counts. This chain connects TRBV19 to TRBJ2-1; TRBD2 might be the D (5 bases). Looked up from germline, CDR1 is LNHDA and CDR2 is SQIVND (reference sequence). The V end lost 2 bases, the J end lost 2 bases, and 13 bases lay between the germline ends. The CDR3 extends over 16 amino acids. The CDR3 sequence: CASSILVGGPYNEQFF. As DNA, the CDR3 is TGTGCCAGTAGTATATTGGTCGGCGGGCCCTACAATGAGCAGTTCTTC.

The chain joins TRBV5-1 to TRBJ2-3; TRBD2 agrees at 9 bases. V dropped 2 bases and J dropped 4; count of bases not matched to a gene: 5. The germline gives CDR1 SGHRS, CDR2 YFSETQ. The CDR3 loop spans 15 amino acids. The chain's CDR3 is CASSFSGRTADTQYF. The CDR3 nucleotides are TGCGCCAGCAGCTTTAGCGGGAGAACCGCAGATACGCAGTATTTT.

CDR3 nucleotide sequence: TGCGCCAGCAGACCACCTCAGGGGAGCGAGCAGTACTTC. Amino acid sequence: CASRPPQGSEQYF. The chain has TRBV5-1 and TRBJ2-7; the D gene is possibly TRBD1 (6 bases). The V gene's germline CDR1 is SGHRS and CDR2 YFSETQ. The CDR3 loop spans 13 amino acids. V was pared by 5 bases and J by 6 bases, with 15 bases between. The full variable domain, rest sourced from reference TRBV5-1 and TRBJ2-7, is KAGVTQTPRYLIKTRGQQVTLSCSPISGHRSVSWYQQTPGQGLQFLFEYFSETQRNKGNFPGRFSGRQFSNSRSEMNVSTLELGDSALYLCASRPPQGSEQYFGPGTRLTVT.

This clonotype was detected ten times or more. This sequence joins TRBV6-2 or TRBV6-3 and TRBJ2-2; TRBD2 is a possible D gene (6 bases). Trimming shortened V by 2 bases and J by 6 bases, and 16 bases separated the two germline ends. Germline assignment: CDR1 MNHEY and CDR2 SVGEGT. The CDR3 has 16 residues. The CDR3 is CASSYRVVGGAGELFF. CDR3 DNA sequence: TGTGCCAGCAGTTACCGTGTGGTCGGCGGGGCCGGGGAGCTGTTTTTT.